Presented here are 13 T cell receptor beta chains from one specimen sequenced in a study of T-cell reconstitution after alpha-beta-depleted transplantation in children. The TCRbeta library incorporated unique molecular identifiers. TCRdb reprocessed the PCR reads via MiXCR and lists one record per CDR3 protein. The table shows about 420,000 distinct CDR3 sequences, with around 15% occurring only once. Sequencing used PBMCs, mostly from graft donor cells, obtained 360 days after TCRalphabeta/CD19-depleted stem cell transplant. These receptors were taken from a boy in the first two years of life who had a stem cell transplant for Wiskott-Aldrich syndrome, so the T cells may come from the graft donor.

In this sample, this clonotype turned up a few times. The rearrangement uses TRBV7-7 and TRBJ2-3; tentative D call: TRBD2 (5 bases). V lost 5 bases, J lost 2 bases, and 14 bases lay in between. This CDR3 contains 15 residues. CDR1 SSHAT and CDR2 FNYEAQ come from the germline V gene (reference sequence). CDR3 protein: CASSTLTSNTDTQYF. The CDR3 DNA reads TGTGCCAGCAGCACCTTAACTAGTAACACAGATACGCAGTATTTT.

This clonotype was seen a handful of times. The chain recombines TRBV4-3 with TRBJ2-7; TRBD2 agrees at 8 bases. Germline V gives CDR1 LGHNA, CDR2 YSLEER. Trimming removed 0 bases from V and 3 bases from J; junction bases left unmatched: 7. The CDR3 consists of 16 residues. In nucleotides, the CDR3 is TGCGCCAGCAGCCAAGACTCGGGACTAGTCCTCTACGAGCAGTACTTC. This translates into CASSQDSGLVLYEQYF.

V is TRBV6-5 and J is TRBJ1-4, with D unclear. CDR1 MNHEY and CDR2 SVGAGI come from the germline V gene. V lost 2 bases and J 7 bases, leaving 14 bases between the germline ends. This CDR3 has 15 amino acids. The DNA for the CDR3 is TGTGCCAGCAGTTACGGGCTTCCGGCCGGTGAAAAACTGTTTTTT. Its translation: CASSYGLPAGEKLFF.

This clonotype has only a few counts. This chain links TRBV20-1 with TRBJ2-5; D remains unclear. Trimming removed 6 bases from V and 1 base from J, with 12 bases in between. Germline lookup yields CDR1 DFQATT and CDR2 SNEGSKA (reference sequence). This CDR3 comprises 13 residues. The CDR3, as DNA: TGCAGTGCGGAGAAGGTGGTCCAAGAGACCCAGTACTTC. Its translation is CSAEKVVQETQYF.

The chain links TRBV20-1 to TRBJ2-7; D unresolved. Trimming pared 3 bases from V and 2 bases from J, leaving 14 bases between. The germline V gene has CDR1 DFQATT and CDR2 SNEGSKA (reference sequence). CDR3 length: 14 residues. The CDR3 loop is CSASEETAPYEQYF. The DNA for the CDR3 is TGCAGTGCTAGCGAGGAAACAGCACCCTACGAGCAGTACTTC.

The gene calls are TRBV20-1 and TRBJ2-3; 7 nucleotides line up with TRBD2. Losses at the gene ends were 0 bases for V and 0 bases for J; bases not matched to a gene: 24. The V gene's germline CDR1 is DFQATT and CDR2 SNEGSKA (reference sequence). The CDR3 is 22 amino acids. The chain's CDR3 is CSARDRGRLAVFRMPSTDTQYF. CDR3 nucleotide sequence: TGCAGTGCTAGAGATCGAGGGAGGCTAGCGGTCTTCCGAATGCCTAGCACAGATACGCAGTATTTT.

This chain joins TRBV2 and TRBJ2-7; D is possibly TRBD1 (7 bases). CDR1 SNHLY and CDR2 FYNNEI come from the germline V gene. The V gene lost 4 bases and the J gene lost 0 bases, with 10 bases spanning the gap. There are 14 residues in the CDR3. The CDR3 here is CASSAGGISYEQYF. CDR3 coding DNA: TGTGCCAGCAGTGCAGGGGGGATCTCCTACGAGCAGTACTTC.

This rearrangement joins TRBV2 to TRBJ2-3; the D is unclear. The V end lost 2 bases, the J end lost 7 bases, and 7 bases lay between the germline ends. Germline V gene data show CDR1 as SNHLY and CDR2 as FYNNEI. The CDR3 is 12 amino acids. The CDR3 region has the DNA TGTGCCAGCAGTGAACAGTCACATACGCAGTATTTT. As protein: CASSEQSHTQYF.

The chain employs TRBV7-9 and TRBJ2-7; 7 nucleotides align to TRBD1. This CDR3 has 13 residues. CDR1 and CDR2 (germline): SEHNR, FQNEAQ (reference sequence). Trimming at V came to 6 bases and at J to 3 bases, leaving 5 bases not matched to a gene. CDR3 bases: TGTGCCAGCAGTGGCAGGGGGATCTACGAGCAGTACTTC. Translating it yields CASSGRGIYEQYF.

This clonotype was recorded many times. This chain uses TRBV7-9 with TRBJ2-3; no clear D. Germline loops: CDR1 SEHNR, CDR2 FQNEAQ (reference sequence). The length of the CDR3 is 13 residues. Trimming cost V 0 bases and J 5 bases, with 6 bases left between them. The CDR3 DNA sequence: TGTGCCAGCAGCTTAGCCCTCGGAGATACGCAGTATTTT. It is translated as CASSLALGDTQYF.

The gene calls are TRBV20-1 and TRBJ1-2, with 11 bases matching TRBD1. This CDR3 has 16 amino acids. The germline V gene has CDR1 DFQATT and CDR2 SNEGSKA (reference sequence). Trimming cost V 1 base and J 4 bases; bases outside gene matches: 8. The CDR3 DNA is TGCAGTGCTAGAGTCCGGACAGGGGGCGGGGGCTATGGCTACACCTTC. It encodes CSARVRTGGGGYGYTF.

J is TRBJ2-3 and V is TRBV29-1; 11 nucleotides agree with TRBD2. Germline V gene data show CDR1 as SQVTM and CDR2 as ANQGSEA. The CDR3 length is 15 residues. Trimming removed 5 bases from V and 6 bases from J; junction bases left unmatched: 10. In DNA form, the CDR3 reads TGCAGCGTTCGTAGCGGGAGGGCGGAGGGCGATACGCAGTATTTT. Translating it yields CSVRSGRAEGDTQYF.

This chain links TRBV12-3 or TRBV12-4 with TRBJ1-2, with a weak D call TRBD1 (5 bases). This CDR3 has 13 residues. Trimming cost V 4 bases and J 5 bases, with 11 bases left between them. In DNA form, the CDR3 reads TGTGCCAGCAGTTACAGGCTCCTATATGGCTACACCTTC. Translation gives CASSYRLLYGYTF.